This is a list of T cell receptor beta chains from one sample in a study of T cells in Graves' hyperthyroidism and ophthalmopathy. In TCRdb, the multiplex PCR reads were re-called with MiXCR into one record per CDR3 protein. The data hold over 450,000 distinct CDR3 sequences, with roughly 14% observed a single time. The sequenced sample was blood. These receptors came from a woman aged 18-29 years with Graves' hyperthyroidism. CDR3s include the opening cysteine and the closing phenylalanine or tryptophan. D genes are given only for firm matches. Only some rows state a clone size, as once, few, many or a class for expanded clones.

size: many
J: TRBJ2-2
V: TRBV12-5
D: NA
DNA: TGTGCTAGTGGTTTAGTGCTGGAGGGAGGGGGCACCGGGGAGCTGTTTTTT
CDR3: CASGLVLEGGGTGELFF

size: many
J: TRBJ2-2
V: TRBV27
D: NA
DNA: TGTGCCAGCAGTCGGCCGGGGTCCTCCGGGGAGCTGTTTTTT
CDR3: CASSRPGSSGELFF

size: many
J: TRBJ1-2
V: TRBV2
D: TRBD1
DNA: TGTGCCAGCACCGTACTCACAGGGGGCGGTGGCTACACCTTC
CDR3: CASTVLTGGGGYTF

size: many
J: TRBJ2-3
V: TRBV11-3
D: NA
DNA: TGTGCCAGCAGCTTAGGAACGGGATCAGTAGATACGCAGTATTTT
CDR3: CASSLGTGSVDTQYF

size: NA
J: TRBJ2-5
V: TRBV12-3/TRBV12-4
D: TRBD2
DNA: TGTGCCAGCAGCCGAACAAGACTAGCGGGAAAGGAGATCCAGTACTTC
CDR3: CASSRTRLAGKEIQYF

size: many
J: TRBJ2-3
V: TRBV7-8
D: NA
DNA: TGTGCCAGCAGCTTTGAAAATCGGCGAGATACGCAGTATTTT
CDR3: CASSFENRRDTQYF

size: few
J: TRBJ2-3
V: TRBV7-8
D: TRBD2
DNA: TGTGCCAGCGGGGAGCGGGAGGCCTCCCTTACGCAGTATTTT
CDR3: CASGEREASLTQYF

size: NA
J: TRBJ1-6
V: TRBV4-1
D: NA
DNA: TGCGCCAGCAGCCATGAGAATTCACCCCTCCACTTT
CDR3: CASSHENSPLHF

size: many
J: TRBJ2-2
V: TRBV9
D: TRBD1
DNA: TGTGCCAGCAGCGAGGACAGGGGGACCGGGGAGCTGTTTTTT
CDR3: CASSEDRGTGELFF

size: few
J: TRBJ2-5
V: TRBV9
D: TRBD2
DNA: TGTGCCAGCAGCGTTACTAGCGGGAGGGCCGCGCGAGAGACCCAGTACTTC
CDR3: CASSVTSGRAARETQYF

size: NA
J: TRBJ1-4
V: TRBV2
D: NA
DNA: TGTGCCAGCAGTGTCAGCAAGAGAAATGGAAAACTGTTTTTT
CDR3: CASSVSKRNGKLFF

size: NA
J: TRBJ1-6
V: TRBV7-9
D: TRBD1
DNA: TGTGCCAGCAGTCGGGACAGGGGAAGTAGGAATTCACCCCTCCACTTT
CDR3: CASSRDRGSRNSPLHF

size: NA
J: TRBJ2-1
V: TRBV30
D: TRBD2
DNA: TGTGCCTGGAGTGTACAGGTCGGGAGGGCCTTGTGGGCACACAATGAGCAGTTCTTC
CDR3: CAWSVQVGRALWAHNEQFF

size: many
J: TRBJ1-6
V: TRBV7-9
D: NA
DNA: TGTGCCAGCAGCTTAGCGCCGGGACCGAATTCACCCCTCCACTTT
CDR3: CASSLAPGPNSPLHF

size: many
J: TRBJ2-1
V: TRBV11-2
D: NA
DNA: TGTGCCAGCAGCTTAGATCTTAGCAGGGTAAATGAGCAGTTCTTC
CDR3: CASSLDLSRVNEQFF

size: few
J: TRBJ2-7
V: TRBV15
D: TRBD2
DNA: TGTGCCACCAGCGGCACTTCGGGACTAGCGGGAAGGGAGCAGTACTTC
CDR3: CATSGTSGLAGREQYF

size: few
J: TRBJ1-4
V: TRBV18
D: TRBD1
DNA: TGTGCCAGCTCACCCACCCCGGGACAGGGGGACGAGCAACTGTTTTTT
CDR3: CASSPTPGQGDEQLFF

size: few
J: TRBJ2-7
V: TRBV4-1
D: NA
DNA: TGCGCCAGCAGCCAAGATTGGACAGACCCTAGGGAGCAGTACTTC
CDR3: CASSQDWTDPREQYF

size: NA
J: TRBJ1-5
V: TRBV5-1
D: NA
DNA: TGCGCCAGCAGCTTGGCGGGGTCCGGGAAGCCCCAGCATTTT
CDR3: CASSLAGSGKPQHF

size: many
J: TRBJ2-1
V: TRBV25-1
D: TRBD2
DNA: TGTGCCAGCAGTGAATCGACTAGCGGACTCTACAATGAGCAGTTCTTC
CDR3: CASSESTSGLYNEQFF

size: many
J: TRBJ1-2
V: TRBV12-3/TRBV12-4
D: NA
DNA: TGTGCCAGCAGTCCCTGGGACGCTATGGCCTATGGCTACACCTTC
CDR3: CASSPWDAMAYGYTF

size: many
J: TRBJ2-5
V: TRBV10-3
D: TRBD1
DNA: TGTGCCATCAGTGCCGGGACAGGGCGAGAGACCCAGTACTTC
CDR3: CAISAGTGRETQYF

size: few
J: TRBJ1-2
V: TRBV6-1
D: TRBD1
DNA: TGTGCCAGCAGGGTGGACAGGGGTCTTTATGGCTACACCTTC
CDR3: CASRVDRGLYGYTF

size: many
J: TRBJ2-7
V: TRBV9
D: TRBD2
DNA: TGTGCCAGCAGTCATGGGACTAGCGGATCCTACGAGCAGTACTTC
CDR3: CASSHGTSGSYEQYF

size: NA
J: TRBJ2-1
V: TRBV14
D: TRBD2
DNA: TGTGCCAGCAGCCTCCGACAGGGGAGGGGACTAGCGGGGAGCTCCTACAATGAGCAGTTCTTC
CDR3: CASSLRQGRGLAGSSYNEQFF

size: NA
J: TRBJ2-2
V: TRBV9
D: TRBD2
DNA: TGTGCCAGCAGCGTAGCTCGGCAGGGCGGGGGTTCCGGGGAGCTGTTTTTT
CDR3: CASSVARQGGGSGELFF

size: many
J: TRBJ2-7
V: TRBV4-1
D: NA
DNA: TGCGCCAGCAGCCAAGGCCCGGGGAGCTCCTACGAGCAGTACTTC
CDR3: CASSQGPGSSYEQYF

size: NA
J: TRBJ2-1
V: TRBV5-1
D: NA
DNA: TGCGCCAGCAGCTTGGTTAGCAGCCGCTCCTACAATGAGCAGTTCTTC
CDR3: CASSLVSSRSYNEQFF

size: many
J: TRBJ1-1
V: TRBV20-1
D: NA
DNA: TGCAGTGCTAGAAGGCCGAGGTCGGTGAACACTGAAGCTTTCTTT
CDR3: CSARRPRSVNTEAFF

size: few
J: TRBJ2-1
V: TRBV4-1
D: NA
DNA: TGCGCCAGCAGCCATCGGGGGTCCTACAATGAGCAGTTCTTC
CDR3: CASSHRGSYNEQFF

size: many
J: TRBJ1-1
V: TRBV7-2
D: NA
DNA: TGTGCCAGCAGCTTCCAAAGCGGCAGGCGCCCTCTTGAAGCTTTCTTT
CDR3: CASSFQSGRRPLEAFF

size: few
J: TRBJ1-4
V: TRBV5-1
D: NA
DNA: TGCGCCAGCAGCCTGGAAAACGGGGGAAAACTGTTTTTT
CDR3: CASSLENGGKLFF

size: NA
J: TRBJ2-7
V: TRBV13
D: NA
DNA: TGTGCCAGCAGTCGACAGAGCTCCTACGAGCAGTACTTC
CDR3: CASSRQSSYEQYF

size: many
J: TRBJ1-1
V: TRBV4-1
D: NA
DNA: TGCGCCAGCAGCCCGAGAGACCAGGGGACCACTGAAGCTTTCTTT
CDR3: CASSPRDQGTTEAFF

size: NA
J: TRBJ2-1
V: TRBV27
D: TRBD2
DNA: TGTGCCAGCAGCCCGAGCGGGAATGTACTTGGTGAGCAGTTCTTC
CDR3: CASSPSGNVLGEQFF

size: NA
J: TRBJ2-3
V: TRBV7-3
D: NA
DNA: TGTGCCAGCAGCCCCGAGGCTGCCACAGATACGCAGTATTTT
CDR3: CASSPEAATDTQYF

size: NA
J: TRBJ2-3
V: TRBV29-1
D: TRBD2
DNA: TGCAGCGTTGGACTAGCGGGAGGGTCCGCAGATACGCAGTATTTT
CDR3: CSVGLAGGSADTQYF

size: NA
J: TRBJ1-1
V: TRBV29-1
D: NA
DNA: TGCAGCGCCGACGGGGTTGTAGATGAAGCTTTCTTT
CDR3: CSADGVVDEAFF

size: NA
J: TRBJ2-7
V: TRBV4-1
D: TRBD2
DNA: TGCGCCAGCAGCCAAGCGGGACTAGGCCCCTACGAGCAGTACTTC
CDR3: CASSQAGLGPYEQYF

size: many
J: TRBJ2-3
V: TRBV11-3
D: TRBD2
DNA: TGTGCCAGCAGCTTACTAGCGGGAGTTTCAGATACGCAGTATTTT
CDR3: CASSLLAGVSDTQYF

size: NA
J: TRBJ1-1
V: TRBV6-1
D: TRBD1
DNA: TGTGCCAGCAGTGACCCGGGACAGTTCGACACTGAAGCTTTCTTT
CDR3: CASSDPGQFDTEAFF

size: many
J: TRBJ2-2
V: TRBV30
D: TRBD1
DNA: TGTGCCTGGATCGCAGGGGGCCCCCCGGGAACCGGGGAGCTGTTTTTT
CDR3: CAWIAGGPPGTGELFF

size: NA
J: TRBJ2-7
V: TRBV28
D: NA
DNA: TGTGCCAGCAGTTTATTTCGGGCCGGGATGGGCCACGAGCAGTACTTC
CDR3: CASSLFRAGMGHEQYF

size: NA
J: TRBJ2-1
V: TRBV24-1
D: NA
DNA: TGTGCCACCAGTGATACCGGTGCTGGGAAATACAATGAGCAGTTCTTC
CDR3: CATSDTGAGKYNEQFF

size: NA
J: TRBJ2-1
V: TRBV11-2
D: TRBD2
DNA: TGTGCCAGCAGCTACAGCGGGACTAGCGGATTCTACAATGAGCAGTTCTTC
CDR3: CASSYSGTSGFYNEQFF

size: NA
J: TRBJ1-2
V: TRBV7-9
D: TRBD1
DNA: TGTGCCAGCAGCTTGGCCGGGGACAGGGCAAGCGGCTACACCTTC
CDR3: CASSLAGDRASGYTF

size: few
J: TRBJ1-6
V: TRBV7-9
D: NA
DNA: TGTGCCAGCAGCTCCTATAGCGGCAGCACTTATAATTCACCCCTCCACTTT
CDR3: CASSSYSGSTYNSPLHF

size: many
J: TRBJ2-1
V: TRBV5-1
D: NA
DNA: TGCGCCAGCAGCTTGGAACGGTACAATGAGCAGTTCTTC
CDR3: CASSLERYNEQFF

size: many
J: TRBJ1-1
V: TRBV3-1
D: NA
DNA: TGTGCCAGCAGCCTTGTCCCAGATAACACTGAAGCTTTCTTT
CDR3: CASSLVPDNTEAFF

size: NA
J: TRBJ2-4
V: TRBV29-1
D: NA
DNA: TGCAGCGTTGTGGCCGGAAACATTCAGTACTTC
CDR3: CSVVAGNIQYF